Listed below are T cell receptor beta chains from one sample, sequenced in a study of naive and memory T cell subsets. TCRdb used MiXCR to reprocess the UMI-ligation and nested PCR reads, holding one entry per CDR3 protein. The table includes 130,000 to 150,000 distinct CDR3 sequences, about 17% detected once. The specimen sequenced was naive CD4+ T cells from blood. The receptors were gathered from a human donor in good health. Both conserved end residues are part of each CDR3. The order of the fields is D gene, J gene, clone size, V gene, CDR3 protein, CDR3 DNA. D genes are given only for firm matches. A clone size is listed for some rows: how often the clone was seen (once, few, many), or a class if it is expanded.

>.|TRBJ2-3|.|TRBV6-2/TRBV6-3
CASSYGTGVPDTQYF
TGTGCCAGCAGTTACGGTACGGGAGTCCCAGATACGCAGTATTTT
>TRBD1|TRBJ1-2|.|TRBV7-2
CASSLAAQGVDGYTF
TGTGCCAGCAGCTTAGCGGCTCAGGGGGTGGATGGCTACACCTTC
>.|TRBJ2-1|few|TRBV29-1
CSVVQDYNEQFF
TGCAGCGTTGTTCAGGACTACAATGAGCAGTTCTTC
>.|TRBJ1-4|.|TRBV20-1
CSASLGAGNEKLFF
TGCAGTGCTAGTTTGGGGGCTGGTAATGAAAAACTGTTTTTT
>.|TRBJ1-3|.|TRBV30
CAWVLADGNTIYF
TGTGCCTGGGTTTTGGCGGATGGAAACACCATATATTTT
>.|TRBJ2-3|.|TRBV6-5
CASSFQGVPDTQYF
TGTGCCAGCAGTTTTCAGGGCGTCCCAGATACGCAGTATTTT
>.|TRBJ2-7|.|TRBV27
CASSQGAGGPYEQYF
TGTGCCAGCAGCCAGGGGGCGGGAGGGCCTTACGAGCAGTACTTC
>TRBD1|TRBJ1-5|.|TRBV7-2
CASSSRQGALQPQHF
TGTGCCAGCAGCTCCCGACAGGGGGCTTTACAGCCCCAGCATTTT
>.|TRBJ1-1|.|TRBV4-1
CASSRSLGGLNTEAFF
TGCGCCAGCAGCCGGAGTCTTGGGGGGCTGAACACTGAAGCTTTCTTT
>.|TRBJ1-1|.|TRBV29-1
CSVEGSGAIEAFF
TGCAGCGTTGAGGGTTCAGGGGCTATTGAAGCTTTCTTT
>.|TRBJ2-7|few|TRBV25-1
CASSEYTVRGQYF
TGTGCCAGCAGTGAATATACCGTCCGCGGGCAGTACTTC
>.|TRBJ2-2|few|TRBV6-6
CASSYDITGELFF
TGTGCCAGCAGTTACGACATTACCGGGGAGCTGTTTTTT
>.|TRBJ2-7|few|TRBV21-1
CASSLRTSGSNEQYF
TGTGCCAGCAGCCTACGGACTAGCGGGAGCAACGAGCAGTACTTC
>.|TRBJ2-2|.|TRBV30
CAWSPASGPYTGELFF
TGTGCCTGGAGTCCAGCCAGCGGGCCCTACACCGGGGAGCTGTTTTTT